A single sample gave rise to the 18 T cell receptor beta chains below, sequenced in a study of OX40 agonist ivuxolimab in advanced cancers. Using immunoSEQ multiplex PCR, the repertoire was profiled, and TCRdb retains in-frame clones only, with some absent. The sample records more than 65,000 clones, almost 90% being singletons. The source material was CD4+ or CD8+ T cells sorted from blood, sampled in a trial of the OX40 agonist ivuxolimab. The source is an adult with an advanced solid tumor such as melanoma, head and neck, liver or kidney cancer.

V is TRBV7-2 and J is TRBJ2-7; D is perhaps TRBD2 (6 bases). The CDR3 contains 16 residues. V shed 5 bases and J shed 6 bases, with 23 bases lying between them. Germline CDR1 SGHTA, CDR2 FQGNSA. The CDR3 sequence is CASSHSTSRPGAEQYF. CDR3 bases: TGTGCCAGCAGCCACAGTACTAGCCGACCAGGCGCCGAGCAGTACTTC.

The rearrangement links TRBV7-9 to TRBJ2-7; 8 bases are shared with TRBD1. The J segment lost 6 bases and the V segment lost 3 bases, leaving 4 bases of the junction unmatched. There are 13 residues in the CDR3. Germline CDR1 and CDR2: SEHNR and FQNEAQ (reference sequence). The DNA of the CDR3 is TGTGCCAGCAGCTTCCCGGACAGGGTCGAGCAGTACTTC. Translating gives CASSFPDRVEQYF. The whole variable domain, remainder taken from reference TRBV7-9 and TRBJ2-7, is DTGVSQNPRHKITKRGQNVTFRCDPISEHNRLYWYRQTLGQGPEFLTYFQNEAQLEKSRLLSDRFSAERPKGSFSTLEIQRTEQGDSAMYLCASSFPDRVEQYFGPGTRLTVT.

The CDR3 DNA sequence: TGTGCCAGCAGCTTGGATGTTGGGAGAGGGCGTGAGCAGTTCTTC. Its protein is CASSLDVGRGREQFF. V usage is TRBV5-6 and J usage is TRBJ2-1; a possible D gene is TRBD2 (5 bases). Deletions cut 0 bases from V and 9 bases from J, with 16 bases between. The CDR3 consists of 15 residues. Germline CDR1 and CDR2: SGHDT and YYEEEE.

This clone was observed a single time. The chain is built from TRBV2 and TRBJ2-7; 12 nucleotides agree with TRBD2. V shed 5 bases and J 5 bases; nucleotides not matched to a gene: 13. The CDR3 is 17 residues long. Germline V CDR1 and CDR2: SNHLY, FYNNEI. CDR3 protein: CASSRLAGGPKSDEQYF. CDR3 DNA sequence: TGTGCCAGCAGTAGGCTAGCGGGAGGGCCTAAATCTGACGAGCAGTACTTC. The full variable domain, in which reference TRBV2 and TRBJ2-7 provide the parts outside the CDR3, is EPEVTQTPSHQVTQMGQEVILRCVPISNHLYFYWYRQILGQKVEFLVSFYNNEISEKSEIFDDQFSVERPDGSNFTLKIRSTKLEDSAMYFCASSRLAGGPKSDEQYFGPGTRLTVT.

J is TRBJ2-3 and V is TRBV6-5; no clear D gene. V lost 5 bases and J 4 bases, leaving 10 bases between the germline ends. The CDR3 totals 13 residues. The V gene's germline CDR1 is MNHEY and CDR2 SVGAGI. CDR3 sequence: CASSSNRADTQYF. As DNA, the CDR3 is TGTGCCAGCAGTAGTAACAGAGCAGATACGCAGTATTTT.

This chain joins TRBV19 and TRBJ2-3, with D perhaps TRBD1 (6 bases). The CDR3 length is 15 residues. The germline V gene encodes CDR1 LNHDA and CDR2 SQIVND (reference sequence). The V end lost 3 bases, the J end lost 5 bases, and 15 bases lay between the germline ends. CDR3 residues: CASSIFAGVGDTQYF. For the CDR3, the DNA is TGTGCCAGTAGTATTTTTGCAGGGGTCGGAGATACGCAGTATTTT.

The CDR3 DNA follows: TGTGCCAGCGCGGACCGGGGGCGCACAGATACGCAGTATTTT. The encoded protein is CASADRGRTDTQYF. This chain connects TRBV6-5 to TRBJ2-3; D tentatively reads TRBD1 or TRBD2 (6 bases each). The germline CDR1 and CDR2 sequences are MNHEY and SVGAGI. Between the trimmed V and J ends, which lost 8 bases and 1 base, there was a span of 13 bases. The CDR3 loop spans 14 amino acids.

The CDR3 coding sequence is TGTGCCAGCAGACTAGCGGGGCGCACAGATACGCAGTATTTT. Amino acid sequence: CASRLAGRTDTQYF. This chain connects TRBV6-5 to TRBJ2-3; TRBD2 aligns across 10 bases. CDR3 length: 14 amino acids. Trimming at V came to 6 bases and at J to 1 base, leaving 1 base not matched to a gene. Germline V lookup: CDR1 MNHEY, CDR2 SVGAGI.

The rearrangement joins TRBV6-1 to TRBJ2-4; D is uncertain. This CDR3 is 14 amino acids long. The germline CDR1 and CDR2 sequences are MNHNS and SASEGT. Trimming stripped 2 bases from V and 0 bases from J, with 5 bases between. CDR3 nucleotides: TGTGCCAGCAGTGAACAGCTAGCCAAAAACATTCAGTACTTC. It encodes CASSEQLAKNIQYF.

The V gene is TRBV9, the J gene TRBJ1-2, with no clear D. The germline V and J ends were trimmed by 0 bases and 8 bases, with 11 bases remaining between them. The germline V gene encodes CDR1 SGDLS and CDR2 YYNGEE. The CDR3 spans 13 residues. This CDR3 is CASSVEIGSGYTF. Here the CDR3 DNA reads TGTGCCAGCAGCGTAGAAATAGGGAGCGGCTACACCTTC. The full variable domain, its missing parts supplied by reference TRBV9 and TRBJ1-2, is DSGVTQTPKHLITATGQRVTLRCSPRSGDLSVYWYQQSLDQGLQFLIQYYNGEERAKGNILERFSAQQFPDLHSELNLSSLELGDSALYFCASSVEIGSGYTFGSGTRLTVV.

This chain connects TRBV19 to TRBJ2-3; 7 nucleotides align to TRBD2. From germline, CDR1 is LNHDA and CDR2 SQIVND (reference sequence). The CDR3 spans 15 residues. The ends lost 6 bases at V and 4 bases at J; junction bases unmatched: 10. CDR3 sequence reads: CASSWGGSVADTQYF. CDR3 in DNA: TGTGCCAGTAGCTGGGGGGGTAGCGTGGCAGATACGCAGTATTTT.

This chain links TRBV11-2 with TRBJ2-3, with D unclear. The CDR3 spans 13 residues. Germline V gene data show CDR1 as SGHAT and CDR2 as FQNNGV. Trimming shortened V by 4 bases and J by 4 bases, and 9 bases separated the two germline ends. The CDR3 region has the DNA TGTGCCAGCAGCTCACAGCTCTCAGATACGCAGTATTTT. This codes for CASSSQLSDTQYF. The full variable domain, its missing parts supplied by reference TRBV11-2 and TRBJ2-3, is EAGVAQSPRYKIIEKRQSVAFWCNPISGHATLYWYQQILGQGPKLLIQFQNNGVVDDSQLPKDRFSAERLKGVDSTLKIQPAKLEDSAVYLCASSSQLSDTQYFGPGTRLTVL.

The chain carries TRBV5-1 and TRBJ2-1, with TRBD2 matching over 8 bases. This CDR3 has 16 amino acids. V was clipped by 5 bases and J by 8 bases; unmatched bases: 15. Germline-derived CDR1 and CDR2 are SGHRS and YFSETQ. This CDR3 reads CASSFNPGLVIDEQFF. The CDR3 nucleotides are TGCGCCAGCAGTTTCAATCCGGGACTAGTCATCGATGAGCAGTTCTTC.

This clone was counted a single time. V usage is TRBV6-5 and J usage is TRBJ1-2, with D unclear. V was pared by 4 bases and J by 8 bases, with 11 bases between. Looked up from germline, CDR1 is MNHEY and CDR2 is SVGAGI. This CDR3 has 12 residues. The CDR3 sequence is CASSSLQKGYTF. The CDR3 nucleotides are TGTGCCAGCAGTTCACTACAGAAGGGCTACACCTTC.

The rearrangement links TRBV6-5 to TRBJ2-1; possibly TRBD2 for D (6 bases). The V gene lost 2 bases and the J gene lost 1 base, with 9 bases spanning the gap. CDR1 and CDR2 (germline): MNHEY, SVGAGI. This CDR3 has 15 amino acids. As DNA, the CDR3 is TGTGCCAGCAGTTACCGGGGGATATCCTACAATGAGCAGTTCTTC. Its protein product is CASSYRGISYNEQFF.

The chain employs TRBV5-1 and TRBJ2-7; 10 nucleotides line up with TRBD2. This CDR3 is built from 14 residues. Germline-derived CDR1 and CDR2 are SGHRS and YFSETQ. Trimming cost V 2 bases and J 6 bases; bases outside gene matches: 5. The DNA for the CDR3 is TGCGCCAGCAGCTTTCTAGCGGGAGTTGGCGAGCAGTACTTC. Translation: CASSFLAGVGEQYF.

The CDR3 DNA is TGTGCCAGTAGTGGCTACGGGGGAGAGACCCAGTACTTC. Translation: CASSGYGGETQYF. J is TRBJ2-5 and V is TRBV19; weak D call: TRBD2 (6 bases). Deletions cut 5 bases from V and 4 bases from J, with 11 bases between. Looked up from germline, CDR1 is LNHDA and CDR2 is SQIVND (reference sequence). This CDR3 is built from 13 residues.

V gene TRBV5-8 combines with J gene TRBJ2-1, with 8 bases aligning to TRBD2. The CDR3 sequence is 16 residues long. The V and J ends lost 4 bases and 5 bases, in that order; junction bases with no gene match: 11. Germline-derived CDR1 and CDR2 are SGHTS and YDEGEE. The CDR3 DNA is TGTGCCAGCAGCCGCCACAGCGGGAGCGAAAACAATGAGCAGTTCTTC. Amino acids: CASSRHSGSENNEQFF.